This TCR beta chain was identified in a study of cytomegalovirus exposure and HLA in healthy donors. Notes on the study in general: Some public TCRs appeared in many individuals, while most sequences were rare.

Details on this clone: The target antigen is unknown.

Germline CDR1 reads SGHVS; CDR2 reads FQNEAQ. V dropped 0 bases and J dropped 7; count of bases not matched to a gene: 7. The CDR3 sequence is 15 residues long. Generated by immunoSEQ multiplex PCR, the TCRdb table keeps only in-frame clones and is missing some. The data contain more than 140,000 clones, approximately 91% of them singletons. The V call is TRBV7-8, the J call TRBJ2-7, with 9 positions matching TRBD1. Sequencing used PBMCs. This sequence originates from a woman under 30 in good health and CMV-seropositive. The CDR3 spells CASSLAGTGSQEQYF. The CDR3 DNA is TGTGCCAGCAGCTTAGCCGGGACAGGGTCTCAGGAGCAGTACTTC.